The clone carrying this T cell receptor (beta chain) was picked up a small number of times. Its antigen remains unknown. The sample originates from a study of molecular identifiers for immune sequencing clone quantification. Broader study findings: Molecules of identical TCR sharing a barcode could underestimate highly expanded clone sizes.

Bulk libraries came from a prior protocol with listed TCR primers. Each CDR3 protein gets one entry after TCRdb re-called the PCR reads with MiXCR. The data contain about 640,000 distinct CDR3 sequences, just under 20% of them singletons. CDR1 and CDR2 from the germline V gene are LNHDA and SQIVND (reference sequence). CDR3 length: 15 amino acids. V dropped 3 bases and J dropped 3; count of bases not matched to a gene: 7. The chain uses TRBV19 and TRBJ2-7; 8 bases agree with TRBD1. This TCR derives from a human donor in good health. Some libraries in this study had Jurkat cell RNA spiked in. The sample comprised naive CD8+ T cells from blood, with Jurkat cell RNA spiked in. The subset is: FACS-sorted CD8+CD4-CCR7+CD45RA+ naive T cells. This CDR3 reads CASSILQGAYYEQYF. CDR3 in DNA: TGTGCCAGTAGTATCTTGCAGGGGGCCTACTACGAGCAGTACTTC. Together with reference TRBV19 and TRBJ2-7, the CDR3 gives the full variable domain: DGGITQSPKYLFRKEGQNVTLSCEQNLNHDAMYWYRQDPGQGLRLIYYSQIVNDFQKGDIAEGYSVSREKKESFPLTVTSAQKNPTAFYLCASSILQGAYYEQYFGPGTRLTVT.